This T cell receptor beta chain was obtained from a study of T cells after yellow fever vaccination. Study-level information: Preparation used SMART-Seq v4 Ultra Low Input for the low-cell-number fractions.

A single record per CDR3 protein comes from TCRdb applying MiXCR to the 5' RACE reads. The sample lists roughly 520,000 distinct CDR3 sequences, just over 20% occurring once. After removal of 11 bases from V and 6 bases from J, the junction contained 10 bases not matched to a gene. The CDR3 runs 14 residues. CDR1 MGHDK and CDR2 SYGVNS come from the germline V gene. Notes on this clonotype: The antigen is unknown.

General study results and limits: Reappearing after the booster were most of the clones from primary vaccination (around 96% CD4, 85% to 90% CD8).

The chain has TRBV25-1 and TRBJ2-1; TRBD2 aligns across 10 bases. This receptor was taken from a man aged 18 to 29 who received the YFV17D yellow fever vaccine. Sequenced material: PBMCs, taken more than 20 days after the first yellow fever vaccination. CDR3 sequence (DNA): TGTGCCTCTCTGGGCCTAGCGGGGGTCAATGAGCAGTTCTTC. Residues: CASLGLAGVNEQFF.